This TCR beta chain was identified in a study of a mutant IDH1 vaccine in newly diagnosed glioma. Background on the study: Eight vaccine doses were administered to patients at weeks 1, 3, 5, 7, 11, 15, 19 and 23. Patients were started on vaccination 4-6 weeks after radiotherapy alone, or with temozolomide cycles. Before enrollment, patients got radiotherapy alone, temozolomide alone, or mostly the combination.

Comment on this clone: The antigen remains unidentified.

Study results and limitations: Top-clonotype changes in peripheral T cells seemed unrelated to pseudoprogression.

Assay used: immunoSEQ multiplex PCR; TCRdb lists only in-frame clones, some missing. The sample lists fewer than 35,000 clones; 90% were seen once. Time point: week 11, during vaccination. The vaccine gave 300 ug of a 20-mer mutant IDH1 peptide subcutaneously per dose. This CDR3 has 17 amino acids. The germline CDR1 and CDR2 sequences are SGHRS and YFSETQ. Germline trimming cut 3 bases from V and 8 bases from J; bases unmatched to any gene: 11. The chain couples TRBV5-1 to TRBJ2-1; the match to TRBD2 covers 13 bases. This TCR was sampled from a man between 18 and 35 years old with glioma. Specimen: PBMCs, collected from a glioma patient whose treatment included an IDH1 peptide vaccine. The CDR3 nucleotides are TGCGCCAGCAGCTCCGGGACTAGCGGGAAAGGGAGGGATGAGCAGTTCTTC. Translated: CASSSGTSGKGRDEQFF.